A single sample gave rise to the 18 T cell receptor beta chains below, sequenced in a study of T cell repertoires in cytomegalovirus infection. TCRdb reprocessed the reads with MiXCR, giving one entry per CDR3 protein. The data contain about 740,000 distinct CDR3 sequences, about a third of them seen just once; the ten biggest clones take up about 2.8%. Material for sequencing was PBMCs. These TCRs come from a human donor in good health (CMV status not recorded). Some clones in this sample may be carry-over from other donors' samples.

The V gene is TRBV20-1, the J gene TRBJ2-1; 9 bases line up with TRBD2. The CDR3 loop spans 18 amino acids. Trimming cost V 5 bases and J 4 bases; bases outside gene matches: 18. Germline lookup yields CDR1 DFQATT and CDR2 SNEGSKA (reference sequence). CDR3 DNA sequence: TGCAGTGCTGAGGGCCTAAGAGAGCGGGGGGCCGTGTACAATGAGCAGTTCTTC. It translates to CSAEGLRERGAVYNEQFF.

The chain recombines TRBV11-1 with TRBJ1-1, with D hard to call. CDR1 and CDR2 from the germline V gene are SGHAT and FQDESV (reference sequence). V lost 1 base and J 6 bases, leaving 9 bases between the germline ends. The CDR3 covers 13 residues. The CDR3 region has the DNA TGTGCCAGCAGCTTAGTGACCGACGCTGAAGCTTTCTTT. Protein sequence: CASSLVTDAEAFF. The full variable domain, completed using reference TRBV11-1 and TRBJ1-1, is EAEVAQSPRYKITEKSQAVAFWCDPISGHATLYWYRQILGQGPELLVQFQDESVVDDSQLPKDRFSAERLKGVDSTLKIQPAELGDSAMYLCASSLVTDAEAFFGQGTRLTVV.

The V gene is TRBV7-8, the J gene TRBJ2-1; D gene ambiguous. The germline V gene encodes CDR1 SGHVS and CDR2 FQNEAQ. V lost 1 base and J 8 bases, leaving 12 bases between the germline ends. This CDR3 has 14 residues. Here the CDR3 DNA reads TGTGCCAGCAGCTTAGATATCCGAAGCGATGAGCAGTTCTTC. As protein: CASSLDIRSDEQFF. The variable domain in full, completed from reference TRBV7-8 and TRBJ2-1, reads GAGVSQSPRYKVAKRGQDVALRCDPISGHVSLFWYQQALGQGPEFLTYFQNEAQLDKSGLPSDRFFAERPEGSVSTLKIQRTQQEDSAVYLCASSLDIRSDEQFFGPGTRLTVL.

This chain links TRBV7-9 with TRBJ2-1, with 9 bases that match TRBD2. Germline CDR1 is SEHNR and CDR2 is FQNEAQ (reference sequence). The CDR3 runs to 16 residues. The V and J ends lost 5 bases and 3 bases, in that order; junction bases with no gene match: 8. The CDR3 coding sequence is TGTGCCAGCAGCCCCTCTAGCGGGACTTACTACAATGAGCAGTTCTTC. Amino acids: CASSPSSGTYYNEQFF.

Concerning this clonotype: The germline gene is not matched at one end of the junction; a read error may be the cause. The CDR3 DNA reads TGTGCCAGTAGTATGAGTTCCCAGGTGGCTGAGCATTTCTTC. It yields the protein CASSMSSQVAEHFF. The rearrangement uses TRBV19 and TRBJ2-1; D remains unclear. Looked up from germline, CDR1 is LNHDA and CDR2 is SQIVND (reference sequence). CDR3 length: 14 residues.

This clonotype was seen just once. A read error may produce the germline difference seen at one junction end. J is TRBJ1-1 and V is TRBV28; D perhaps matches TRBD1 (6 bases). CDR1 MDHEN and CDR2 SYDVKM come from the germline V gene. The CDR3 totals 13 residues. The CDR3 coding sequence is TGTGCCAGCAGTTTACAAGGACAGCATGAAGCTTTATTT. Protein sequence: CASSLQGQHEALF.

This clonotype was seen a handful of times. The gene calls are TRBV5-6 and TRBJ2-1, with D maybe TRBD2 (6 bases). V was clipped by 6 bases and J by 8 bases, with 9 bases between them. This CDR3 region has 11 residues. CDR1 and CDR2 (germline): SGHDT, YYEEEE. In DNA form, the CDR3 reads TGTGCCAGCACTTGGGGGGATGAGCAGTTCTTC. Protein: CASTWGDEQFF. Full variable domain (remainder filled in from reference TRBV5-6 and TRBJ2-1): DAGVTQSPTHLIKTRGQQVTLRCSPKSGHDTVSWYQQALGQGPQFIFQYYEEEERQRGNFPDRFSGHQFPNYSSELNVNALLLGDSALYLCASTWGDEQFFGPGTRLTVL.

The chain carries TRBV5-6 and TRBJ2-5, with 9 bases aligning to TRBD1. From germline, CDR1 is SGHDT and CDR2 YYEEEE. This CDR3 spans 14 amino acids. Trimming removed 3 bases from V and 8 bases from J; junction bases left unmatched: 8. The CDR3 DNA sequence: TGTGCCAGCAGCTACGCCGGGACAGGGAAAACCCAGTACTTC. Its translation is CASSYAGTGKTQYF.

The chain uses TRBV2 and TRBJ2-1; D is ambiguous. This CDR3 spans 14 amino acids. Germline values: CDR1 SNHLY, CDR2 FYNNEI. V gave up 5 bases and J gave up 0 bases, with 8 bases separating them. CDR3 nucleotide sequence: TGTGCCAGCAGTAGGTCGGCCTCCTACAATGAGCAGTTCTTC. This gives the protein CASSRSASYNEQFF.

V usage is TRBV20-1 and J usage is TRBJ2-7; TRBD1 matches 7 bases. CDR1 is DFQATT, CDR2 SNEGSKA, per germline (reference sequence). With V trimmed by 4 bases and J by 7 bases, 7 bases remained unmatched. The CDR3 contains 12 residues. The CDR3 nucleotides are TGCAGTGCTATAGGGGGCGTGAATGAGCAGTACTTC. Translation gives CSAIGGVNEQYF.

This clonotype was counted a few times. This chain uses TRBV5-1 with TRBJ2-7; D is undetermined. Per germline, CDR1 SGHRS and CDR2 YFSETQ. The V gene lost 0 bases and the J gene lost 3 bases, with 10 bases spanning the gap. CDR3 length equals 14 residues. CDR3 coding DNA: TGCGCCAGCAGCTTGGCACAGTCTAACTACGAGCAGTACTTC. This codes for CASSLAQSNYEQYF.

This clonotype was detected only a few times. The CDR3 DNA sequence: TGTGCCAGCTCACCATACGGGAACAGCAATCAGCCCCAGCATTTT. Amino acids: CASSPYGNSNQPQHF. This rearrangement joins TRBV18 to TRBJ1-5; D unclear. CDR1 and CDR2 (germline): KGHSH, LQKENI. The CDR3 runs 15 residues. V was cut by 2 bases and J by 1 base, with 9 bases left in between.

This clonotype was counted only a few times. The rearrangement links TRBV28 to TRBJ1-4; 7 positions match TRBD1. Trimming took 6 bases from V and 5 from J; bases not matched to a gene: 9. Germline loops: CDR1 MDHEN, CDR2 SYDVKM. CDR3 length: 15 amino acids. In DNA form, the CDR3 reads TGTGCCAGCAGCCCCCGTAAGACAGGGAATGAAAAACTGTTTTTT. Translating it yields CASSPRKTGNEKLFF. Looking up the rest from reference TRBV28 and TRBJ1-4 gives the full variable domain: DVKVTQSSRYLVKRTGEKVFLECVQDMDHENMFWYRQDPGLGLRLIYFSYDVKMKEKGDIPEGYSVSREKKERFSLILESASTNQTSMYLCASSPRKTGNEKLFFGSGTQLSVL.

There are a few counts of this clonotype. The chain joins TRBV12-3 or TRBV12-4 to TRBJ1-6, with a tentative D call TRBD1 (5 bases). This CDR3 has 15 residues. V lost 5 bases, J lost 6 bases, and 14 bases lay in between. CDR3 sequence: CASSPPGLINSPLHF. In DNA form, the CDR3 reads TGTGCCAGCAGTCCCCCGGGACTGATTAATTCACCCCTCCACTTT.

This chain links TRBV13 with TRBJ2-3; no firm D call. Per germline, CDR1 PRHDT and CDR2 FYEKMQ (reference sequence). The CDR3 spans 14 residues. Trimming took off 2 bases at V and 0 bases at J, with 6 bases between the two ends. The CDR3 DNA is TGTGCCAGCAGCTTAAGGGTTAGCACAGATACGCAGTATTTT. Protein: CASSLRVSTDTQYF.

This chain uses TRBV19 with TRBJ1-1; possibly TRBD1 for D (6 bases). Trimming removed 4 bases from V and 3 bases from J, with 21 bases in between. Germline loops: CDR1 LNHDA, CDR2 SQIVND (reference sequence). The CDR3 consists of 17 residues. For the CDR3, the DNA is TGTGCCAGTAGTAAAGTGGCAGGGGCTCCTCGGGACACTGAAGCTTTCTTT. This encodes CASSKVAGAPRDTEAFF.

The V call is TRBV20-1, the J call TRBJ2-1, with D possibly matching TRBD1 (5 bases). With 0 bases removed from V and 13 bases from J, the gap between germline ends came to 16 bases. CDR1 DFQATT and CDR2 SNEGSKA come from the germline V gene (reference sequence). This CDR3 region has 13 residues. Here the CDR3 reads CSARDFSMGPQFF. The CDR3 nucleotides are TGCAGTGCTAGAGATTTTTCTATGGGGCCCCAGTTCTTC.

This clonotype has more than one count but fewer than ten. The chain carries TRBV5-4 and TRBJ2-1, with D perhaps TRBD2 (6 bases). CDR1 SGHNT and CDR2 YYREEE come from the germline V gene (reference sequence). Deletions cut 7 bases from V and 0 bases from J, with 11 bases between. The CDR3 extends over 14 amino acids. The CDR3 DNA reads as TGTGCCAGCGGCGGGGACCCCTCCTACAATGAGCAGTTCTTC. Translated, it gives CASGGDPSYNEQFF.